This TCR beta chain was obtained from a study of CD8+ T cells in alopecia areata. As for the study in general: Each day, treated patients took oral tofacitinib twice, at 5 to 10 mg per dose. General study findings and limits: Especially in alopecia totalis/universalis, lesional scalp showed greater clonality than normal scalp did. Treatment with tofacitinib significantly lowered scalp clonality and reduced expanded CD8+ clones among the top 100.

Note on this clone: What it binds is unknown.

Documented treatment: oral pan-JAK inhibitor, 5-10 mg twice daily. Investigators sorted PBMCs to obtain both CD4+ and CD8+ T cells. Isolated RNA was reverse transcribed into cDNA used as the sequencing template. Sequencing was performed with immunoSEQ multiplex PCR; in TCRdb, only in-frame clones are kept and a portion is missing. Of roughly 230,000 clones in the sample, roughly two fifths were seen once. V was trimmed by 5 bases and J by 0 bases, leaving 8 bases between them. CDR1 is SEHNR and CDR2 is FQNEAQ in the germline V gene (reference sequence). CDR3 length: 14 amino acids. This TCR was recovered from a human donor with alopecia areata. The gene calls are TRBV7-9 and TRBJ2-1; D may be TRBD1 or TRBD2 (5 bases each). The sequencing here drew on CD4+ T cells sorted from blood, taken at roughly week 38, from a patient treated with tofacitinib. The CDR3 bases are TGTGCCAGCAGCAGGGACGGCTCCTACAATGAGCAGTTCTTC. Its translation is CASSRDGSYNEQFF. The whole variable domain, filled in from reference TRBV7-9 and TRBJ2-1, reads DTGVSQNPRHKITKRGQNVTFRCDPISEHNRLYWYRQTLGQGPEFLTYFQNEAQLEKSRLLSDRFSAERPKGSFSTLEIQRTEQGDSAMYLCASSRDGSYNEQFFGPGTRLTVL.